The 20 T cell receptor beta chains listed next were all sequenced from one sample in a study of PD-1 blockade in classical Hodgkin lymphoma. TCRdb's table, derived via immunoSEQ multiplex PCR, lists solely in-frame clones and lacks some. In the table there are tens of thousands of clones, less than 95% of which are singletons. Time point defined: cycle 4 day 1 (C4D1), after 6 weeks of nivolumab. All patients relapsed after autologous stem cell transplantation, and brentuximab vedotin exposure varied. The sequencing here drew on peripheral blood mononuclear cells (PBMCs), taken before the fourth cycle of nivolumab. Receptors originate from a human donor with classical Hodgkin lymphoma.

The rearrangement uses TRBV7-9 and TRBJ1-2; 8 bases are shared with TRBD1. J was trimmed by 2 bases and V by 5 bases; bases with no gene match: 10. The CDR3 runs 16 residues. Germline V gene sequence: CDR1 SEHNR, CDR2 FQNEAQ (reference sequence). The CDR3 DNA is TGTGCCAGCAGCCCAGGGGGGCAGGGGGCGAACTATGGCTACACCTTC. It specifies CASSPGGQGANYGYTF.

The V gene is TRBV6-1, the J gene TRBJ2-7, with 8 positions matching TRBD1. The CDR3 has 16 amino acids. V dropped 4 bases and J dropped 2; count of bases not matched to a gene: 10. Germline CDR1 reads MNHNS; CDR2 reads SASEGT. The CDR3 loop is CASSGGGDRSTYEQYF. CDR3 in DNA: TGTGCCAGCAGTGGGGGCGGGGACAGGTCTACCTACGAGCAGTACTTC.

The chain uses TRBV6-5 and TRBJ1-2, with D hard to call. Germline-derived CDR1 and CDR2 are MNHEY and SVGAGI. V lost 4 bases to trimming and J lost 6 bases, with 12 bases between them. The length of the CDR3 is 13 residues. The CDR3 is CASSWSLVDGYTF. CDR3 sequence (DNA): TGTGCCAGCAGTTGGTCTCTAGTCGATGGCTACACCTTC.

As DNA, the CDR3 is TGTGCCAGCAGCGTAGGGTTTACAACTAATGAAAAACTGTTTTTT. Amino acids: CASSVGFTTNEKLFF. This chain links TRBV9 with TRBJ1-4; the D is unclear. V lost 0 bases and J 0 bases, leaving 6 bases between the germline ends. CDR3 length: 15 amino acids. The germline V gene has CDR1 SGDLS and CDR2 YYNGEE.

This chain links TRBV4-3 with TRBJ2-7; 7 nucleotides agree with TRBD2. Unmatched junction bases numbered 7, after V lost 2 bases and J lost 0 bases. The CDR3 length is 16 residues. Germline V gene data show CDR1 as LGHNA and CDR2 as YSLEER. CDR3 sequence: CASSQRAGKPSYEQYF. CDR3 nucleotide sequence: TGCGCCAGCAGCCAAAGAGCGGGGAAACCCTCCTACGAGCAGTACTTC.

The chain employs TRBV14 and TRBJ2-7; 9 bases fit TRBD1. This CDR3 spans 14 amino acids. CDR1 SGHDN and CDR2 FVKESK come from the germline V gene. The V segment lost 5 bases and the J segment 5 bases; nucleotides outside the gene matches: 7. The CDR3 sequence is CASSRDRVLDEQYF. CDR3 in DNA: TGTGCCAGCAGCAGGGACAGGGTTCTTGACGAGCAGTACTTC. Combining the CDR3 with reference TRBV14 and TRBJ2-7 gives the whole variable domain EAGVTQFPSHSVIEKGQTVTLRCDPISGHDNLYWYRRVMGKEIKFLLHFVKESKQDESGMPNNRFLAERTGGTYSTLKVQPAELEDSGVYFCASSRDRVLDEQYFGPGTRLTVT.

The V and J genes are TRBV2 and TRBJ1-5, with 7 bases that match TRBD1. Germline lookup yields CDR1 SNHLY and CDR2 FYNNEI. There are 13 residues in the CDR3. V lost 6 bases to trimming and J lost 6 bases; unmatched junction nucleotides: 5. This CDR3 reads CASRADRVQPQHF. Here the CDR3 DNA reads TGTGCCAGCAGAGCCGACAGGGTTCAGCCCCAGCATTTT.

V usage is TRBV10-3 and J usage is TRBJ1-1; 10 bases map to TRBD1. The CDR3 has 16 amino acids. Germline V gene lookup returns CDR1 ENHRY and CDR2 SYGVKD. Trimming removed 2 bases from V and 4 bases from J; junction bases left unmatched: 7. CDR3 sequence reads: CAISEDRGLEGTEAFF. The CDR3 DNA reads as TGTGCCATCAGTGAGGACAGGGGGCTGGAGGGCACTGAAGCTTTCTTT.

V is TRBV18 and J is TRBJ1-6; D not certain. There are 15 residues in the CDR3. Between the trimmed V and J ends, which lost 3 bases and 9 bases, there was a span of 15 bases. Germline V gene sequence: CDR1 KGHSH, CDR2 LQKENI. CDR3: CASSPLKGEGSPLHF. The DNA of the CDR3 is TGTGCCAGCTCACCCCTCAAGGGAGAGGGTTCACCCCTCCACTTT.

This chain links TRBV9 with TRBJ2-3; D is ambiguous. The CDR3 extends over 13 amino acids. Germline V gene sequence: CDR1 SGDLS, CDR2 YYNGEE. Deletions cut 6 bases from V and 4 bases from J, with 12 bases between. The CDR3 DNA reads TGTGCCAGCACCCCGACGTGGCCAGATACGCAGTATTTT. It encodes CASTPTWPDTQYF. Variable domain in full (rest from reference TRBV9 and TRBJ2-3): DSGVTQTPKHLITATGQRVTLRCSPRSGDLSVYWYQQSLDQGLQFLIQYYNGEERAKGNILERFSAQQFPDLHSELNLSSLELGDSALYFCASTPTWPDTQYFGPGTRLTVL.

J is TRBJ2-5 and V is TRBV18, with unresolved D. Trimming left V 3 bases short and J 3 bases short, with 11 bases between. Germline V lookup: CDR1 KGHSH, CDR2 LQKENI. This CDR3 has 14 residues. Written as DNA, the CDR3 is TGTGCCAGCTCACCTAGGGCTGGGAAAGAGACCCAGTACTTC. Protein product: CASSPRAGKETQYF.

V usage is TRBV30 and J usage is TRBJ1-1; D is undetermined. CDR3 length equals 13 residues. Deletions cut 0 bases from V and 10 bases from J, with 15 bases between. The germline V gene encodes CDR1 GTSNPN and CDR2 SVGIG (reference sequence). The chain's CDR3 is CAWSVRSVGRAFF. For the CDR3, the DNA is TGTGCCTGGAGTGTACGAAGCGTCGGTAGAGCTTTCTTT.

V and J are TRBV4-3 and TRBJ1-5, with D tentatively TRBD1 (6 bases). Trimming took 4 bases from V and 0 from J, leaving 13 bases between them. CDR3 length equals 16 residues. Germline V lookup: CDR1 LGHNA, CDR2 YSLEER. The CDR3 loop is CASSLDTGYSNQPQHF. The CDR3 DNA reads as TGCGCCAGCAGCCTTGATACAGGGTATAGCAATCAGCCCCAGCATTTT.

The chain uses TRBV28 and TRBJ1-2; possible D gene TRBD1, 5 bases. CDR3 length: 15 residues. Germline V gives CDR1 MDHEN, CDR2 SYDVKM. Trimming removed 5 bases from V and 4 bases from J, with 17 bases in between. The CDR3, as DNA: TGTGCCAGCAGTCCTACCCCCCAGGGAGGCTATGGCTACACCTTC. Protein product: CASSPTPQGGYGYTF.

This clone has a single count. CDR3 in DNA: TGTGCCAGCAGAGGAGGGGACGGACTTAACAATGAGCAGTTCTTC. Protein: CASRGGDGLNNEQFF. The chain has TRBV9 and TRBJ2-1; D is perhaps TRBD2 (6 bases). The CDR3 is made up of 15 amino acids. The V gene's germline CDR1 is SGDLS and CDR2 YYNGEE. Trimming shortened V by 5 bases and J by 5 bases, and 17 bases separated the two germline ends. Drawing the rest from reference TRBV9 and TRBJ2-1, the complete variable domain is DSGVTQTPKHLITATGQRVTLRCSPRSGDLSVYWYQQSLDQGLQFLIQYYNGEERAKGNILERFSAQQFPDLHSELNLSSLELGDSALYFCASRGGDGLNNEQFFGPGTRLTVL.

This chain links TRBV5-6 with TRBJ2-7; D not certain. V lost 1 base and J lost 7, with 9 bases in between. The CDR3 extends over 12 amino acids. CDR1 is SGHDT and CDR2 is YYEEEE in the germline V gene. CDR3 protein: CASSLLSVEQYF. The CDR3 bases are TGTGCCAGCAGCTTGTTAAGTGTTGAGCAGTACTTC.

The gene calls are TRBV29-1 and TRBJ1-5; D is possibly TRBD1 (5 bases). V gave up 2 bases and J gave up 3 bases, with 8 bases separating them. The germline V gene has CDR1 SQVTM and CDR2 ANQGSEA. The CDR3 loop spans 13 amino acids. The chain's CDR3 is CSVETQVNQPQHF. In nucleotides, the CDR3 is TGCAGCGTTGAAACACAGGTCAATCAGCCCCAGCATTTT.

Notes on this clone: The junction does not match germline at one end; this may be a read error. The V and J genes are TRBV11-3 and TRBJ2-1; D is tentatively TRBD1 or TRBD2 (5 bases each). The CDR3 runs 17 residues. Germline CDR1 is SGHNT and CDR2 is YENEEA. The CDR3 loop reads CASRLVWDQGSYNEQFF. CDR3 DNA: TGTGCCAGCAGGTTAGTGTGGGACCAGGGCTCCTACAATGAGCAGTTCTTC.

This chain connects TRBV6-1 to TRBJ1-6; TRBD1 matches 8 bases. J was trimmed by 16 bases and V by 4 bases; bases with no gene match: 6. CDR1 is MNHNS and CDR2 is SASEGT in the germline V gene. The CDR3 totals 12 residues. The CDR3 sequence: CASSASNRGLHF. CDR3 coding DNA: TGTGCCAGCAGTGCCTCCAACAGGGGGCTCCACTTT.

The rearrangement links TRBV6-6 to TRBJ2-7; 8 positions match TRBD1. Losses at the gene ends were 5 bases for V and 4 bases for J; bases not matched to a gene: 4. Germline CDR1 MNHNY, CDR2 SVGAGI (reference sequence). The CDR3 is made up of 13 amino acids. CDR3 loop: CASSRTGIYEQYF. CDR3 coding DNA: TGTGCCAGCAGTCGGACAGGGATATACGAGCAGTACTTC.